What follows are 18 T cell receptor beta chains derived from one specimen sequenced in a study of blood T cell repertoires in COVID-19. The table came from immunoSEQ multiplex PCR; TCRdb's copy has only in-frame clones and leaves some out. The data hold some 220,000 clones, with roughly nine tenths observed a single time. Sequencing was carried out using PBMCs or T cells enriched from blood (not recorded which). Receptor source: a woman aged 25 to 39 who had recovered from COVID-19.

J is TRBJ1-1 and V is TRBV7-3; the match to TRBD1 covers 8 bases. Germline lookup yields CDR1 SGHTA and CDR2 FQGTGA. V dropped 5 bases and J dropped 5; count of bases not matched to a gene: 4. The CDR3 sequence is 13 residues long. The CDR3 DNA reads TGTGCCAGCAGCCGACAGGGGAGGACTGAAGCTTTCTTT. It codes for CASSRQGRTEAFF. The whole variable domain, filled in from reference TRBV7-3 and TRBJ1-1, reads GAGVSQTPSNKVTEKGKYVELRCDPISGHTALYWYRQSLGQGPEFLIYFQGTGAADDSGLPNDRFFAVRPEGSVSTLKIQRTERGDSAVYLCASSRQGRTEAFFGQGTRLTVV.

This clone was detected only a few times. This chain uses TRBV5-1 with TRBJ2-1, with D perhaps matching TRBD1 (8 bases). The CDR3 runs 15 residues. Germline V gives CDR1 SGHRS, CDR2 YFSETQ. V lost 0 bases, J lost 4 bases, and 11 bases lay in between. The CDR3 DNA reads as TGCGCCAGCAGCTTGGCACAGGGGGGGTACAATGAGCAGTTCTTC. Protein sequence: CASSLAQGGYNEQFF.

The rearrangement uses TRBV5-6 and TRBJ1-2; 7 nucleotides agree with TRBD1. V was clipped by 4 bases and J by 4 bases; unmatched bases: 10. From germline, CDR1 is SGHDT and CDR2 YYEEEE. The CDR3 loop spans 15 amino acids. CDR3: CASSPGTEGFYGYTF. The DNA of the CDR3 is TGTGCCAGCAGCCCCGGGACAGAGGGATTCTATGGCTACACCTTC.

The chain joins TRBV12-5 to TRBJ2-5, with TRBD1 matching over 7 bases. CDR3 length equals 15 residues. The trim removed 3 bases at V and 4 bases at J, leaving 8 bases unmatched. Germline CDR1 LGHNT, CDR2 FRNRAP. CDR3 region: CASGLGRQGSETQYF. CDR3 in DNA: TGTGCTAGTGGTTTAGGGCGACAGGGCTCAGAGACCCAGTACTTC. Full variable domain (missing parts from reference TRBV12-5 and TRBJ2-5): DARVTQTPRHKVTEMGQEVTMRCQPILGHNTVFWYRQTMMQGLELLAYFRNRAPLDDSGMPKDRFSAEMPDATLATLKIQPSEPRDSAVYFCASGLGRQGSETQYFGPGTRLLVL.

V and J are TRBV7-2 and TRBJ2-3, with D tentatively TRBD1 (6 bases). The CDR3 runs to 16 residues. V lost 1 base and J 1 base, leaving 12 bases between the germline ends. Germline V gives CDR1 SGHTA, CDR2 FQGNSA. CDR3 protein: CASSLGGRQGTDTQYF. The CDR3 DNA reads as TGTGCCAGCAGCTTAGGAGGCAGACAGGGCACAGATACGCAGTATTTT.

J is TRBJ1-5 and V is TRBV4-2; tentatively, D is TRBD1 (5 bases). V lost 0 bases, J lost 3 bases, and 12 bases lay in between. CDR1 is LGHNA and CDR2 is YNFKEQ in the germline V gene. CDR3 size: 16 residues. CDR3 in amino acids: CASSQEMGRVNQPQHF. CDR3 bases: TGTGCCAGCAGCCAAGAGATGGGCAGGGTCAATCAGCCCCAGCATTTT.

This clone has a single count. This chain joins TRBV3-1 (or the pseudogene TRBV3-2) and TRBJ1-1; D is perhaps TRBD1 (6 bases). Germline V gives CDR1 LGHDT, CDR2 YNNKEL (reference sequence). V was clipped by 5 bases and J by 7 bases, with 20 bases between them. The CDR3 covers 15 residues. Here the CDR3 reads CASSTKQGPVVEAFF. CDR3 DNA sequence: TGTGCCAGCAGCACAAAACAGGGCCCCGTGGTTGAAGCTTTCTTT.

CDR3 residues: CASSSRGTYEQYF. CDR3 coding DNA: TGTGCCAGCAGCTCCAGGGGAACCTACGAGCAGTACTTC. This sequence joins TRBV13 and TRBJ2-7; weak D call: TRBD1 (6 bases). Germline V CDR1 and CDR2: PRHDT, FYEKMQ (reference sequence). Between the trimmed V and J ends, which lost 4 bases and 2 bases, there was a span of 9 bases. The CDR3 extends over 13 amino acids. Variable domain in full (rest from reference TRBV13 and TRBJ2-7): AAGVIQSPRHLIKEKRETATLKCYPIPRHDTVYWYQQGPGQDPQFLISFYEKMQSDKGSIPDRFSAQQFSDYHSELNMSSLELGDSALYFCASSSRGTYEQYFGPGTRLTVT.

Written as DNA, the CDR3 is TGTGCCAGCAGCGTAGGGAGGGGTGGCTACACCTTC. Its protein product is CASSVGRGGYTF. This chain links TRBV9 with TRBJ1-2, with a weak D call TRBD1 (5 bases). Germline lookup yields CDR1 SGDLS and CDR2 YYNGEE. The CDR3 runs 12 residues. Trimming stripped 0 bases from V and 7 bases from J, with 7 bases between. The full variable domain, rest sourced from reference TRBV9 and TRBJ1-2, is DSGVTQTPKHLITATGQRVTLRCSPRSGDLSVYWYQQSLDQGLQFLIQYYNGEERAKGNILERFSAQQFPDLHSELNLSSLELGDSALYFCASSVGRGGYTFGSGTRLTVV.

The chain joins TRBV6-5 to TRBJ2-2; D might be TRBD2 (5 bases). The CDR3 is 14 residues long. Germline lookup yields CDR1 MNHEY and CDR2 SVGAGI. V lost 2 bases to trimming and J lost 9 bases, with 13 bases between them. The CDR3 loop reads CASSYGREIRELFF. The CDR3 DNA follows: TGTGCCAGCAGTTACGGCCGGGAAATTAGGGAGCTGTTTTTT.

This sequence joins TRBV4-1 and TRBJ1-2, with 10 bases aligning to TRBD1. This CDR3 has 16 residues. Trimming removed 3 bases from V and 6 bases from J; junction bases left unmatched: 10. Per germline, CDR1 MGHRA and CDR2 YSYEKL. The CDR3, as DNA: TGCGCCAGCAGCCATGGGGGGGGACAGGGGAAAAATGGCTACACCTTC. It is translated as CASSHGGGQGKNGYTF.

The rearrangement uses TRBV7-6 and TRBJ1-3; D uncertain. CDR3 length: 16 amino acids. V lost 1 base and J 3 bases, leaving 13 bases between the germline ends. Germline V CDR1 and CDR2: SGHVS, FNYEAQ. CDR3 loop: CASSLGLTSLGNTIYF. DNA of the CDR3: TGTGCCAGCAGCTTAGGTCTGACTTCGCTTGGAAACACCATATATTTT.

Of note for this clone: One end of the junction fails to match germline, which may point to a read error. The gene calls are TRBV7-7 and TRBJ1-6, with unresolved D. CDR3 length equals 19 residues. Germline V gene data show CDR1 as SSHAT and CDR2 as FNYEAQ (reference sequence). CDR3 sequence (DNA): TGTGCTAGCAGCTTAGAGGTTCGCTACCCTACGTTGGAGGTCACACCCCTCCACTTT. Protein sequence: CASSLEVRYPTLEVTPLHF.

The chain carries TRBV2 and TRBJ1-2; the D is unclear. CDR1 SNHLY and CDR2 FYNNEI come from the germline V gene. Trimming left V 8 bases short and J 2 bases short, with 18 bases between. This CDR3 has 15 amino acids. CDR3: CASAVLPPLNYGYTF. The CDR3 nucleotides read TGTGCCAGCGCAGTTCTTCCTCCCCTGAACTATGGCTACACCTTC.

The chain links TRBV9 to TRBJ1-2; possibly TRBD1 for D (5 bases). The ends were cut back, 0 bases at V and 2 bases at J, with 14 bases in the middle. The CDR3 spans 16 residues. CDR1 and CDR2 (germline): SGDLS, YYNGEE. The CDR3 loop is CASSVDGDSGNYGYTF. The CDR3 region has the DNA TGTGCCAGCAGCGTAGACGGGGACTCTGGAAACTATGGCTACACCTTC.

This chain joins TRBV7-8 and TRBJ1-5; TRBD1 might be the D (6 bases). Germline values: CDR1 SGHVS, CDR2 FQNEAQ. The CDR3 loop spans 15 amino acids. Trimming took off 2 bases at V and 1 base at J, with 9 bases between the two ends. This chain's CDR3 is CASSLQGTSNQPQHF. Written as DNA, the CDR3 is TGTGCCAGCAGCTTACAGGGGACCAGCAATCAGCCCCAGCATTTT.

The genes are TRBV12-3 or TRBV12-4 and TRBJ1-1; weak D call: TRBD1 (5 bases). The CDR3 has 11 amino acids. Trimming pared 2 bases from V and 10 bases from J, leaving 8 bases between. This CDR3 is CASSLSGGAFF. In DNA, the CDR3 is TGTGCCAGCAGTTTATCGGGGGGAGCTTTCTTT.

The chain couples TRBV7-3 to TRBJ1-1; 9 positions match TRBD1. Germline CDR1 and CDR2: SGHTA and FQGTGA. CDR3 length equals 16 residues. The V and J ends lost 4 bases and 4 bases, in that order; junction bases with no gene match: 10. Here the CDR3 reads CASSSRGGQGSTEAFF. CDR3 sequence (DNA): TGTGCCAGCAGCTCGCGAGGTGGACAGGGGAGCACTGAAGCTTTCTTT.